The 22 T cell receptor beta chains given below trace back to one sample, sequenced in a study of T cells after yellow fever vaccination. Each CDR3 protein gets one entry after TCRdb re-called the 5' RACE reads with MiXCR. The sample includes roughly 300,000 distinct CDR3 sequences, approximately 8% of them seen just once. This specimen consisted of PBMCs, obtained 35 to 50 days after the first yellow fever vaccination. The origin of the receptors is a man between 18 and 29 years old who received the YFV17D yellow fever vaccine.

The chain is built from TRBV20-1 and TRBJ1-1; no clear D. V was pared by 7 bases and J by 2 bases, with 11 bases between. The CDR3 extends over 12 amino acids. Per the germline V gene, CDR1 is DFQATT and CDR2 is SNEGSKA (reference sequence). CDR3 sequence: CSVGRPNTEAFF. The CDR3 DNA reads TGCAGTGTCGGCAGGCCAAACACTGAAGCTTTCTTT.

The chain links TRBV12-3 or TRBV12-4 to TRBJ1-5, with 8 bases fitting TRBD1. The V segment lost 6 bases and the J segment 6 bases; nucleotides outside the gene matches: 10. This CDR3 contains 15 residues. CDR3 bases: TGTGCCAGCAGACTGACAGGGGAAGTGTCTCAGCCCCAGCATTTT. It is translated as CASRLTGEVSQPQHF.

This clonotype was counted ten times or more. The rearrangement links TRBV2 to TRBJ2-3; D might be TRBD1 (6 bases). This CDR3 has 15 residues. Per germline, CDR1 SNHLY and CDR2 FYNNEI. Trimming left V 7 bases short and J 0 bases short, with 14 bases between. The DNA for the CDR3 is TGTGCCAGCAATAAATGGGGGCTTAGCACAGATACGCAGTATTTT. This translates into CASNKWGLSTDTQYF.

Only a few counts were recorded for this clonotype. This chain joins TRBV19 and TRBJ2-3; tentatively, D is TRBD2 (5 bases). V lost 2 bases, J lost 8 bases, and 17 bases lay in between. Germline V gives CDR1 LNHDA, CDR2 SQIVND (reference sequence). The CDR3 sequence is 15 residues long. DNA for the CDR3: TGTGCCAGTAGTATAATGTTGTTTGCGGGCGGTACGCAGTATTTT. Translation: CASSIMLFAGGTQYF. The full variable domain, in which reference TRBV19 and TRBJ2-3 provide the parts outside the CDR3, is DGGITQSPKYLFRKEGQNVTLSCEQNLNHDAMYWYRQDPGQGLRLIYYSQIVNDFQKGDIAEGYSVSREKKESFPLTVTSAQKNPTAFYLCASSIMLFAGGTQYFGPGTRLTVL.

This clonotype was detected ten times or more. The rearrangement joins TRBV7-9 to TRBJ2-7; D could derive from TRBD1 or TRBD2 (5 bases each). The CDR3 length is 15 residues. V lost 1 base and J 6 bases, leaving 16 bases between the germline ends. Germline CDR1 reads SEHNR; CDR2 reads FQNEAQ (reference sequence). DNA for the CDR3: TGTGCCAGCAGCTTAGTTAGGGGCCCACTAGGCGAGCAGTACGTC. Translated, it gives CASSLVRGPLGEQYV.

The rearrangement uses TRBV20-1 and TRBJ2-1; D may be TRBD2 (6 bases). From germline, CDR1 is DFQATT and CDR2 SNEGSKA (reference sequence). The CDR3 contains 15 residues. V lost 1 base and J lost 0, with 10 bases in between. DNA of the CDR3: TGCAGTGCTAGAGGGGCGGGGAACTCCTACAATGAGCAGTTCTTC. It yields the protein CSARGAGNSYNEQFF.

This clonotype was detected a few times. V gene TRBV7-2 combines with J gene TRBJ2-3, with D unresolved. Looked up from germline, CDR1 is SGHTA and CDR2 is FQGNSA. The V gene lost 5 bases and the J gene lost 4 bases, with 10 bases spanning the gap. The CDR3 covers 13 residues. The CDR3 is CASSATGADTQYF. CDR3 bases: TGTGCCAGCAGCGCAACGGGCGCAGATACGCAGTATTTT.

The DNA for the CDR3 is TGTGCCAGCAGGATCGGACTAGCGGGGGCATATACGCAGTATTTT. This translates into CASRIGLAGAYTQYF. The J gene is TRBJ2-3, the V gene TRBV7-2; 13 bases match TRBD2. The CDR3 loop spans 15 amino acids. Germline V CDR1 and CDR2: SGHTA, FQGNSA. The J segment lost 7 bases and the V segment lost 6 bases, leaving 7 bases of the junction unmatched.

This clonotype was seen ten or more times. The chain couples TRBV7-2 to TRBJ2-3; tentatively, D is TRBD1 (6 bases). CDR1 and CDR2 (germline): SGHTA, FQGNSA. This CDR3 is built from 14 residues. V dropped 5 bases and J dropped 3 bases, with 12 bases sitting between them. CDR3 in DNA: TGTGCCAGCAGCCTTCGACAGGATACAGATACGCAGTATTTT. Protein: CASSLRQDTDTQYF.

Only a few counts were recorded for this clonotype. The chain couples TRBV7-6 to TRBJ1-5; 8 nucleotides match TRBD1. CDR1 SGHVS and CDR2 FNYEAQ come from the germline V gene. This CDR3 spans 17 amino acids. V shed 1 base and J 7 bases; nucleotides not matched to a gene: 12. Here the CDR3 DNA reads TGTGCCAGCAGCTTAGGCCCGGGACAGGACGTTACACAGCCCCAGCATTTT. This gives the protein CASSLGPGQDVTQPQHF.

This chain joins TRBV4-1 and TRBJ1-2, with D maybe TRBD1 (5 bases). CDR1 MGHRA and CDR2 YSYEKL come from the germline V gene. Trimming took off 0 bases at V and 6 bases at J, with 14 bases between the two ends. The CDR3 runs 15 residues. The chain's CDR3 is CASSQDLPREHGYTF. DNA for the CDR3: TGCGCCAGCAGCCAAGATCTCCCCAGGGAACATGGCTACACCTTC.

This clonotype has a handful of counts. The chain joins TRBV6-1 to TRBJ1-2; unclear D gene. V was clipped by 7 bases and J by 8 bases, with 17 bases between them. There are 13 residues in the CDR3. In germline, CDR1 is MNHNS, CDR2 SASEGT. CDR3 nucleotides: TGTGCCAGCACCCCACGGGGAGGGTGGGGCTACACCTTC. Its protein product is CASTPRGGWGYTF.

The chain recombines TRBV5-8 with TRBJ1-3; D is undetermined. The germline V gene has CDR1 SGHTS and CDR2 YDEGEE. Between the trimmed V and J ends, which lost 4 bases and 0 bases, there was a span of 8 bases. CDR3 length equals 14 residues. The chain's CDR3 is CASSIASSGNTIYF. DNA for the CDR3: TGTGCCAGCAGCATAGCGAGCTCTGGAAACACCATATATTTT.

The rearrangement uses TRBV5-1 and TRBJ1-6; 8 bases fit TRBD1. This CDR3 has 16 residues. Per the germline V gene, CDR1 is SGHRS and CDR2 is YFSETQ. Trimming took 5 bases from V and 0 from J; bases not matched to a gene: 4. This chain's CDR3 is CASSWGQDSYNSPLHF. The CDR3 nucleotides are TGCGCCAGCAGTTGGGGACAGGACTCCTATAATTCACCCCTCCACTTT.

The chain uses TRBV19 and TRBJ1-2; no reliable D call. V dropped 5 bases and J dropped 4 bases, with 11 bases sitting between them. CDR3 length equals 13 residues. The germline gives CDR1 LNHDA, CDR2 SQIVND (reference sequence). CDR3 DNA: TGTGCCAGTAGTGAAGACCGGCGCTATGGCTACACCTTC. It yields the protein CASSEDRRYGYTF.

This clonotype was recorded many times. The chain is built from TRBV12-3 or TRBV12-4 and TRBJ2-3, with unresolved D. V lost 7 bases, J lost 4 bases, and 18 bases lay in between. The CDR3 has 15 residues. This CDR3 reads CASTRKGLQADTQYF. DNA of the CDR3: TGTGCCAGCACCCGGAAGGGCCTCCAGGCAGATACGCAGTATTTT.

This clonotype has more than one count but fewer than ten. The chain employs TRBV20-1 and TRBJ2-3, with D perhaps matching TRBD2 (5 bases). CDR1 and CDR2 from the germline V gene are DFQATT and SNEGSKA (reference sequence). The CDR3 runs 16 residues. Trimming took 0 bases from V and 6 from J, leaving 19 bases between them. CDR3 coding DNA: TGCAGTGCTAGAGATCGTCAGCGGTCCATCTTCGATACGCAGTATTTT. This encodes CSARDRQRSIFDTQYF.

This clonotype has more than one count but fewer than ten. The chain uses TRBV4-3 and TRBJ2-5; D unclear. The CDR3 has 13 amino acids. The germline V gene has CDR1 LGHNA and CDR2 YSLEER. Trimming took off 1 base at V and 4 bases at J, with 7 bases between the two ends. CDR3 DNA: TGCGCCAGCAGCCAAGGACCCAGAGAGACCCAGTACTTC. As protein: CASSQGPRETQYF.

This clonotype has more than one count but fewer than ten. V gene TRBV5-4 combines with J gene TRBJ2-5; a weak D match, TRBD2 (5 bases). Germline V gives CDR1 SGHNT, CDR2 YYREEE (reference sequence). CDR3 length equals 15 residues. Trimming left V 3 bases short and J 5 bases short, with 17 bases between. The CDR3 nucleotides read TGTGCCAGCAGCTCGGAACGGGGATCAAGGGAGACCCAGTACTTC. Its translation: CASSSERGSRETQYF.

There are a few counts of this clonotype. The chain joins TRBV5-1 to TRBJ1-2; perhaps TRBD1 as D (5 bases). Germline loops: CDR1 SGHRS, CDR2 YFSETQ. This CDR3 spans 14 amino acids. V gave up 3 bases and J gave up 2 bases, with 11 bases separating them. The CDR3 sequence is CASSSTAGNYGYTF. The CDR3 region has the DNA TGCGCCAGCAGCTCCACCGCAGGGAACTATGGCTACACCTTC.

This clonotype has ten or more counts. The CDR3 coding sequence is TGTGCCAGCAGTTACGCGACCATCGGCGTAACCTCTGGGGCCAACGTCCTGACTTTC. It is translated as CASSYATIGVTSGANVLTF. J is TRBJ2-6 and V is TRBV6-5, with no clear D. V was trimmed by 2 bases and J by 0 bases, leaving 17 bases between them. CDR3 length: 19 amino acids. Germline V gives CDR1 MNHEY, CDR2 SVGAGI.

This clonotype has only a few counts. The chain combines TRBV20-1 with TRBJ2-7, with a possible D match to TRBD1 (5 bases). V shed 1 base and J shed 3 bases, with 13 bases lying between them. Germline V CDR1 and CDR2: DFQATT, SNEGSKA (reference sequence). The CDR3 is 14 residues long. CDR3 region: CSARGAGLYYEQYF. The CDR3 DNA is TGCAGTGCTAGAGGGGCAGGGTTGTACTACGAGCAGTACTTC.